The TCR beta chain under discussion was sequenced for a study of T cell responses to AZD1222 COVID-19 vaccine. Study-wide context: The analysis combined second doses at about 4 or about 12 weeks.

CDR1 is MNHEY and CDR2 is SVGAGI in the germline V gene. Germline trimming cut 2 bases from V and 3 bases from J; bases unmatched to any gene: 2. This CDR3 is 14 amino acids long. The sample holds one count of this clone. What it binds is not known. Generated by immunoSEQ multiplex PCR, the TCRdb table keeps only in-frame clones and is missing some. The sample consists of 130,000 to 150,000 clones, approximately 90% of them appearing once. General study findings and limits: Only after the peak T cell response were repertoires sampled. Reportedly, nearly half of unique spike TCRs recognized epitopes outside B.1.351/B.1.1.7 mutations.

Sequenced here: peripheral blood, sampled on day 0 of AZD1222 vaccination. The chain recombines TRBV6-5 with TRBJ2-3; the match to TRBD1 covers 7 bases. The origin of this receptor is an adult in good health. Here the CDR3 DNA reads TGTGCCAGCAGTTACACAGGGGTGACAGATACGCAGTATTTT. The encoded protein is CASSYTGVTDTQYF.